This entry is about one TCR beta chain. As yet, its antigen is unknown. Trimming cost V 6 bases and J 6 bases, with 20 bases left between them. CDR3 length equals 16 residues. Looked up from germline, CDR1 is MNHEY and CDR2 is SMNVEV (reference sequence). PCR amplification relied on 60 Vbeta primers (plus 13 Jbeta primers). Profiled with immunoSEQ multiplex PCR; TCRdb holds only in-frame clones, not every one. The sample contains nearly 110,000 clones, 75% of which appear only once. This sample was included in a study of cytomegalovirus exposure and HLA in healthy donors. Study results and limitations: Reportedly, HLA-A and HLA-B alleles of most subjects were accurately predicted from TCR beta.

The V gene is TRBV27, the J gene TRBJ2-2, with D perhaps matching TRBD1 (6 bases). The sequenced material came from PBMCs. The receptor was isolated from a male donor in good health and CMV-seropositive. The DNA of the CDR3 is TGTGCCAGCAGGAACAGGGACGCCCGTTACTCCGGGGAGCTGTTTTTT. Residues: CASRNRDARYSGELFF.